This T cell receptor beta chain was obtained from a study of cytomegalovirus exposure and HLA in healthy donors. Study findings and constraints: For most TCR beta V segments, an earlier analysis put the productive rate at about 90% or about 30% of the time.

The V gene lost 1 base and the J gene lost 5 bases, with 12 bases spanning the gap. Germline V lookup: CDR1 SGHTA, CDR2 FQGNSA. CDR3 length equals 15 residues. Amplification used 60 Vbeta primers and 13 Jbeta primers. Measured with immunoSEQ multiplex PCR; TCRdb has only the in-frame clones, and not every one. The sample has some 200,000 clones; approximately 70% are singletons. Of note for this clone: The antigen is undetermined.

Material for sequencing was PBMCs. The rearrangement links TRBV7-2 to TRBJ1-5; tentative D call: TRBD1 (5 bases). This clonotype originated in a man in his forties in good health and CMV-seropositive. The chain's CDR3 is CASSLGMGRDQPQHF. The CDR3 nucleotides are TGTGCCAGCAGCTTAGGAATGGGGCGCGATCAGCCCCAGCATTTT. Combining the CDR3 with reference TRBV7-2 and TRBJ1-5 gives the whole variable domain GAGVSQSPSNKVTEKGKDVELRCDPISGHTALYWYRQSLGQGLEFLIYFQGNSAPDKSGLPSDRFSAERTGGSVSTLTIQRTQQEDSAVYLCASSLGMGRDQPQHFGDGTRLSIL.